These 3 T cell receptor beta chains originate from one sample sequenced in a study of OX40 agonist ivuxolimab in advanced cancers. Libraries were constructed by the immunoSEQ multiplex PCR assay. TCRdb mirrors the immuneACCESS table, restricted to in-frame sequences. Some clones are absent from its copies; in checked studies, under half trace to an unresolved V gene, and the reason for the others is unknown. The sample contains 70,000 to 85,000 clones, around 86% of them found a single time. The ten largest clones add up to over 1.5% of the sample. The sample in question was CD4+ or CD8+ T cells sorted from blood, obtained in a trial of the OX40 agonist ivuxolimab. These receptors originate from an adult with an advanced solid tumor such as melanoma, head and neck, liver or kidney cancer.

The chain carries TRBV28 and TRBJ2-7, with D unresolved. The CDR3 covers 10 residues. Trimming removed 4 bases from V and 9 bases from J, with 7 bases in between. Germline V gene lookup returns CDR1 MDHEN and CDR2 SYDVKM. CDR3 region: CASSSLGQYF. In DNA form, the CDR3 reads TGTGCCAGCAGTTCGCTGGGGCAGTACTTC.

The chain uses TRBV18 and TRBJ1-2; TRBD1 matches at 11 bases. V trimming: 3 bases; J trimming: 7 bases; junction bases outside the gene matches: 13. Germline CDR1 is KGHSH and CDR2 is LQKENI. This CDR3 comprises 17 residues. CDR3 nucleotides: TGTGCCAGCTCACCGATATTACCGGGACAGGGGGAGATTGGCTACACCTTC. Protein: CASSPILPGQGEIGYTF.

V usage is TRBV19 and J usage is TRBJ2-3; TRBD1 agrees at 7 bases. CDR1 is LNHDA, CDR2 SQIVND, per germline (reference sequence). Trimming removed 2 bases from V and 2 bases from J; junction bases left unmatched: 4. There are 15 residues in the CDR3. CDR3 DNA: TGTGCCAGTAGTATATCGGGACAGCCCACAGATACGCAGTATTTT. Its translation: CASSISGQPTDTQYF.